The rows below give T cell receptor beta chains drawn from one sample of a study of vaccination and CD4 T cells after COVID-19. One entry per CDR3 protein results from TCRdb running MiXCR on the PCR reads. The data show more than 9,000 distinct CDR3 sequences, 55% to 65% seen once. For these receptors, no antigen is known. Sequenced: CD4+ T cells from blood, cultured in vitro. These receptors all stem from a human donor who had recovered from COVID-19. Each CDR3 is given with its conserved first and last residue. For some rows the clone size is stated as once, few or many, or as a class when expanded; others skip it.

clone size,V gene,J gene,CDR3 protein
NA,TRBV7-9,TRBJ1-5,CASSSLETTNQPQHF
NA,TRBV27,TRBJ2-6,CASSLRGGPYYSGANVLTF
NA,TRBV21-1,TRBJ2-1,CASSKERTSGRGPYNEQFF
NA,TRBV2,TRBJ2-5,CASTLGLAGGRWETQYF
NA,TRBV20-1,TRBJ2-1,CSARDGTSWDNEQFF
NA,TRBV19,TRBJ2-5,CASSIGGRDFGGQYF
NA,TRBV24-1,TRBJ2-7,CATSSHTAPYEQYF
NA,TRBV20-1,TRBJ2-1,CSARDPAVSGTGYNEQFF
few,TRBV30,TRBJ2-7,CAWSDIPRSGEQYF
NA,TRBV25-1,TRBJ2-1,CASSEGSTVSYNEQFF
NA,TRBV7-8,TRBJ2-5,CASSLFSGGETQYF
NA,TRBV2,TRBJ2-5,CASIRDRNQETQYF
NA,TRBV20-1,TRBJ2-7,CSADRGRFHEQYF
NA,TRBV11-2,TRBJ1-1,CASSQGLNTEAFF
once,TRBV28,TRBJ2-7,CASSPTSGSYEQYF
NA,TRBV15,TRBJ2-5,CATSLAYQETQYF
NA,TRBV10-3,TRBJ2-7,CAIHRSDSYEQYF
NA,TRBV7-3,TRBJ2-1,CASSPTPGNEQFF